One sample yielded the 20 T cell receptor beta chains listed below, sequenced in a study of shared clonotypes between healthy human individuals. Clones were read by immunoSEQ multiplex PCR, and TCRdb kept only the in-frame ones, dropping some. The data show a few million clones, with over 85% seen just once and 0.39% held by the top ten. Specimen: naive CD4+ T cells from PBMCs. Subset of the sample: CD45RA+ positively selected. The receptors were sampled from a young man in good health. Some clones in this sample may be carry-over from other donors' samples.

V usage is TRBV25-1 and J usage is TRBJ2-7; D could derive from TRBD1 or TRBD2 (5 bases each). The CDR3 length is 14 residues. V was cut by 6 bases and J by 1 base, with 13 bases left in between. In germline, CDR1 is MGHDK, CDR2 SYGVNS. The CDR3 is CASSLEGRSYEQYF. The CDR3 DNA reads TGTGCCAGCAGCCTCGAGGGGAGATCCTACGAGCAGTACTTC.

This clone was found a few times. This sample includes further DNA sequences coding for the same CDR3. This sequence joins TRBV9 and TRBJ2-1; 7 positions match TRBD1. The germline V gene has CDR1 SGDLS and CDR2 YYNGEE. This CDR3 contains 15 residues. Losses at the gene ends were 0 bases for V and 0 bases for J; bases not matched to a gene: 0. The CDR3 nucleotides are TGTGCCAGCAGCGTAGCAGGGGGCTCCTACAATGAGCAGTTCTTC. Translation: CASSVAGGSYNEQFF.

The chain couples TRBV12-5 to TRBJ2-7; 9 bases are a match to TRBD1. Germline-derived CDR1 and CDR2 are LGHNT and FRNRAP. With 2 bases clipped from V and 0 bases from J, the junction kept 8 bases outside the gene matches. This CDR3 region has 17 residues. This chain's CDR3 is CASGLSQGASSSYEQYF. CDR3 DNA sequence: TGTGCTAGTGGTTTGTCACAGGGGGCCTCTAGCTCCTACGAGCAGTACTTC.

The chain has TRBV19 and TRBJ2-1; D may be TRBD1 (5 bases). Trimming pared 3 bases from V and 9 bases from J, leaving 21 bases between. There are 16 residues in the CDR3. Germline V gene lookup returns CDR1 LNHDA and CDR2 SQIVND (reference sequence). CDR3 sequence: CASSIFRGTAHTEQFF. The CDR3 coding sequence is TGTGCCAGTAGTATTTTTAGGGGAACGGCACACACTGAGCAGTTCTTC.

CDR3: CASSYVWSAEAFF. In nucleotides, the CDR3 is TGTGCCAGCAGTTACGTATGGTCCGCTGAAGCTTTCTTT. The chain couples TRBV6-5 to TRBJ1-1, with unresolved D. CDR1 and CDR2 (germline): MNHEY, SVGAGI. The germline V and J ends were trimmed by 2 bases and 6 bases, with 10 bases remaining between them. The CDR3 runs to 13 residues.

The J gene is TRBJ2-6, the V gene TRBV4-3; D is possibly TRBD1 (5 bases). Germline CDR1 reads LGHNA; CDR2 reads YSLEER. This CDR3 is built from 17 residues. Trimming stripped 0 bases from V and 1 base from J, with 10 bases between. The CDR3 nucleotides are TGCGCCAGCAGCCAAGATAATCCAGGGTCTGGGGCCAACGTCCTGACTTTC. It translates to CASSQDNPGSGANVLTF.

The chain couples TRBV7-3 to TRBJ2-7; 7 bases fit TRBD2. The CDR3 has 15 amino acids. Per germline, CDR1 SGHTA and CDR2 FQGTGA. The junction had 5 bases not matched to a gene; V was cut back by 1 base and J by 2 bases. The CDR3 DNA is TGTGCCAGCAGCTTAAGCGCGGGAGCCCCCTACGAGCAGTACTTC. Translated: CASSLSAGAPYEQYF.

V is TRBV14 and J is TRBJ2-7; 7 bases line up with TRBD2. Germline CDR1 SGHDN, CDR2 FVKESK. This CDR3 spans 16 amino acids. Trimming took 1 base from V and 3 from J; bases not matched to a gene: 9. The chain's CDR3 is CASSQGWGGQDYEQYF. In DNA form, the CDR3 reads TGTGCCAGCAGCCAAGGTTGGGGAGGGCAAGACTACGAGCAGTACTTC.

The chain employs TRBV7-2 and TRBJ2-3; 9 bases are a match to TRBD1. With 4 bases clipped from V and 10 bases from J, the junction kept 3 bases outside the gene matches. Germline CDR1 SGHTA, CDR2 FQGNSA. The CDR3 spans 12 residues. CDR3 amino acids: CASSSGQGPQYF. The CDR3 DNA reads as TGTGCCAGCAGCTCGGGACAGGGCCCGCAGTATTTT. The full variable domain, rest sourced from reference TRBV7-2 and TRBJ2-3, is GAGVSQSPSNKVTEKGKDVELRCDPISGHTALYWYRQSLGQGLEFLIYFQGNSAPDKSGLPSDRFSAERTGGSVSTLTIQRTQQEDSAVYLCASSSGQGPQYFGPGTRLTVL.

V and J are TRBV6-1 and TRBJ1-2, with D hard to call. Deletions cut 7 bases from V and 0 bases from J, with 9 bases between. CDR1 is MNHNS, CDR2 SASEGT, per germline. This CDR3 region has 13 residues. CDR3 coding DNA: TGTGCCAGCAATACCCTAGCTAACTATGGCTACACCTTC. Translating gives CASNTLANYGYTF.

J is TRBJ2-7 and V is TRBV28, with 12 bases lining up with TRBD1. CDR1 and CDR2 from the germline V gene are MDHEN and SYDVKM. Trimming at V came to 7 bases and at J to 3 bases, leaving 7 bases not matched to a gene. The CDR3 runs to 15 residues. In DNA form, the CDR3 reads TGTGCCAGCAAGGGACAGGGGGCGAGAGACTACGAGCAGTACTTC. Amino acid sequence: CASKGQGARDYEQYF.

The chain uses TRBV19 and TRBJ2-1; no firm D call. This CDR3 is built from 15 residues. Trimming shortened V by 4 bases and J by 6 bases, and 16 bases separated the two germline ends. Per germline, CDR1 LNHDA and CDR2 SQIVND (reference sequence). DNA for the CDR3: TGTGCCAGTAGTACCCCACAGTCGATCTTCAATGAGCAGTTCTTC. Translated, it gives CASSTPQSIFNEQFF.

The rearrangement links TRBV5-1 to TRBJ2-7; D might be TRBD1 or TRBD2, each matching 5 bases. The germline V gene has CDR1 SGHRS and CDR2 YFSETQ. V lost 2 bases and J 6 bases, leaving 24 bases between the germline ends. CDR3 size: 17 residues. The CDR3: CASSLAALGQDHSEQYF. Here the CDR3 DNA reads TGCGCCAGCAGCTTAGCGGCTCTGGGGCAGGACCACTCCGAGCAGTACTTC.

This clone was detected only once. This chain connects TRBV19 to TRBJ1-2; D call uncertain. This CDR3 spans 11 amino acids. From germline, CDR1 is LNHDA and CDR2 SQIVND (reference sequence). Trimming removed 3 bases from V and 5 bases from J, with 4 bases in between. The CDR3 loop reads CASSITYGYTF. The CDR3 DNA reads TGTGCCAGTAGTATCACGTATGGCTACACCTTC.

V usage is TRBV28 and J usage is TRBJ2-2; 7 nucleotides align to TRBD2. The germline CDR1 and CDR2 sequences are MDHEN and SYDVKM. The CDR3 sequence is 17 residues long. J lost 0 bases, V lost 3 bases, and 7 bases had no gene match. CDR3 residues: CASSFGRFTANTGELFF. Written as DNA, the CDR3 is TGTGCCAGCAGTTTCGGGAGGTTTACAGCGAACACCGGGGAGCTGTTTTTT.

With respect to this clone: At one end the junction does not follow the germline gene, possibly because of a read error. V usage is TRBV18 and J usage is TRBJ2-1, with 8 bases matching TRBD2. The CDR3 spans 16 residues. CDR1 and CDR2 from the germline V gene are KGHSH and LQKENI. CDR3 sequence (DNA): TGTGCCAGCTCACCGGTAGGGACTAGTCACCCCTTCGAGCTGCTCTTC. It translates to CASSPVGTSHPFELLF.

The gene calls are TRBV7-9 and TRBJ1-5, with D possibly TRBD1 on 6 matching bases. Trimming pared 1 base from V and 3 bases from J, leaving 10 bases between. The CDR3 is 15 amino acids. Germline V gene data show CDR1 as SEHNR and CDR2 as FQNEAQ (reference sequence). The CDR3 DNA reads TGTGCCAGCAGCTTAGTAGGACAGAACAATCAGCCCCAGCATTTT. Its protein product is CASSLVGQNNQPQHF.

To note about this clone: The sample carries other DNA sequences with the same CDR3. The V and J genes are TRBV9 and TRBJ1-2, with a tentative D call TRBD1 (5 bases). Germline-derived CDR1 and CDR2 are SGDLS and YYNGEE. The length of the CDR3 is 14 residues. Trimming pared 0 bases from V and 2 bases from J, leaving 8 bases between. The CDR3 coding sequence is TGTGCCAGCAGCGTAGTAGGGGAAAACTATGGCTACACCTTC. Residues: CASSVVGENYGYTF.

DNA of the CDR3: TGTGCCAGCAGCTTAGCCGTCCGGGACAGGGGCACTGAAGCTTTCTTT. Translation gives CASSLAVRDRGTEAFF. V is TRBV7-6 and J is TRBJ1-1, with 10 bases matching TRBD1. Looked up from germline, CDR1 is SGHVS and CDR2 is FNYEAQ. The CDR3 extends over 16 amino acids. V lost 0 bases to trimming and J lost 4 bases; unmatched junction nucleotides: 5.

V and J are TRBV10-3 and TRBJ1-1, with a possible D match to TRBD1 (5 bases). The germline CDR1 and CDR2 sequences are ENHRY and SYGVKD. Trimming removed 3 bases at V and 11 bases at J, with 10 bases between. CDR3 length: 11 residues. In DNA form, the CDR3 reads TGTGCCATCAGTGATCAGGGTAACGCTTTCTTT. As protein: CAISDQGNAFF.